The clone carrying this T cell receptor beta chain was detected once. Other nucleotide sequences in the sample specify the same CDR3. The method was immunoSEQ multiplex PCR; TCRdb's version includes in-frame clones alone and lacks a portion of them. The profile shows about 100,000 clones, roughly 95% of them singletons. This specimen comes from a study of OX40 agonist ivuxolimab in advanced cancers. The germline CDR1 and CDR2 sequences are SGHAT and FQNNGV. V lost 2 bases to trimming and J lost 3 bases, with 6 bases between them. The CDR3 is made up of 13 amino acids. The material was CD4+ or CD8+ T cells sorted from blood, obtained in a trial of the OX40 agonist ivuxolimab. The chain employs TRBV11-2 and TRBJ2-3; D might be TRBD2 (5 bases). The clonotype originates from an adult with an advanced solid tumor such as melanoma, head and neck, liver or kidney cancer. The CDR3 protein is CASSLPGTDTQYF. The CDR3 DNA reads as TGTGCCAGCAGCTTACCGGGGACAGATACGCAGTATTTT.